The 9 T cell receptor beta chains given below trace back to one sample, sequenced in a study of T cell clonality in common variable immunodeficiency. Study-wide findings and caveats: Reportedly, TCR beta sequences from common variable immunodeficiency showed fewer deletions and N-nucleotide insertions.

Antigen specificity for these receptors is unknown. TCRdb's copy holds only in-frame clones and misses some; the assay was immunoSEQ multiplex PCR. The specimen has 6,500 to 8,500 clones, none found just once. The sample taken for sequencing was peripheral blood mononuclear cells. The receptors shown here come from a human donor with common variable immunodeficiency.

Of note for this clone: The read comes to an end 3 residues before the CDR3 does, leaving the germline J gene to fill in the end. The chain recombines TRBV19 with TRBJ1-2; 7 bases align to TRBD1. Germline CDR1 is LNHDA and CDR2 is SQIVND (reference sequence). This CDR3 comprises 12 residues. V lost 11 bases and J lost 4; bases outside the gene matches: 7. This CDR3 reads CAGRRGLYGYTF. The CDR3 DNA, read in part, is TGTGCCGGTCGTAGGGGGCTCTATGGC.

This clone was observed a few times. The covered CDR3 bases are TGTGCCAGTAGTCCGACAGGGGCCTCGTATGGC. Its protein is CASSPTGASYG. From start to end, the CDR3 is CASSPTGASYGYTF. The V call is TRBV19, the J call TRBJ1-2; TRBD1 agrees at 8 bases. The missing CDR3 end, 3 residues past where the read stops, is filled in from the germline J gene. This CDR3 contains 14 residues. J was trimmed by 5 bases and V by 5 bases; bases with no gene match: 7. Per the germline V gene, CDR1 is LNHDA and CDR2 is SQIVND (reference sequence). The whole variable domain, filled in from reference TRBV19 and TRBJ1-2, reads DGGITQSPKYLFRKEGQNVTLSCEQNLNHDAMYWYRQDPGQGLRLIYYSQIVNDFQKGDIAEGYSVSREKKESFPLTVTSAQKNPTAFYLCASSPTGASYGYTFGSGTRLTVV.

This clone was seen only a few times. The read finishes 3 residues shy of the CDR3 end, and the germline J gene is used to complete it. This chain connects TRBV18 to TRBJ1-2; tentative D call: TRBD1 (6 bases). This CDR3 contains 18 residues. Germline V gene data show CDR1 as KGHSH and CDR2 as LQKENI. Trimming shortened V by 5 bases and J by 3 bases, and 25 bases separated the two germline ends. CDR3 sequence reads: CASSSATGHPHQDYGYTF. CDR3 DNA, as far as it was read: TGTGCCAGCTCATCGGCGACAGGACACCCTCATCAGGACTATGGC.

This clone has a handful of counts. The CDR3 goes on 3 residues after the read ends, and that part is filled in from the germline J gene. The chain carries TRBV7-9 and TRBJ2-7; possibly TRBD1 for D (5 bases). Trimming stripped 5 bases from V and 5 bases from J, with 10 bases between. From germline, CDR1 is SEHNR and CDR2 FQNEAQ (reference sequence). The CDR3 has 12 residues. The CDR3 spells CASSLLGDEQYF. Partial CDR3 DNA: TGTGCCAGCAGCCTATTAGGGGACGAG.

Remarks on this clone: Read data end 3 residues before the CDR3 end; the end is taken from the germline J gene. The V gene is TRBV19, the J gene TRBJ2-1, with TRBD1 matching 10 bases. V dropped 2 bases and J dropped 7; count of bases not matched to a gene: 8. CDR1 LNHDA and CDR2 SQIVND come from the germline V gene (reference sequence). The CDR3 loop spans 16 amino acids. CDR3 sequence: CASSILDRGKWNEQFF. Incomplete CDR3 DNA: TGTGCCAGTAGTATACTGGACAGGGGGAAGTGGAATGAG.

This clone was observed a handful of times. The read ends 3 residues before the CDR3 terminus; that terminus is restored from the germline J gene. The chain employs TRBV19 and TRBJ2-1; 8 bases are shared with TRBD2. Trimming took 6 bases from V and 0 from J; bases not matched to a gene: 1. Germline CDR1 LNHDA, CDR2 SQIVND (reference sequence). The CDR3 has 14 amino acids. The CDR3 reads CASRSGSSYNEQFF. CDR3 DNA, as far as it was read: TGTGCCAGTAGAAGCGGGAGCTCCTACAATGAG.

This clone was counted a few times. The read gets to within 3 residues of the CDR3 end, and the germline J gene fills in the rest. The chain is built from TRBV2 and TRBJ2-5, with D possibly TRBD2 on 5 matching bases. Germline CDR1 is SNHLY and CDR2 is FYNNEI. Trimming pared 6 bases from V and 5 bases from J, leaving 16 bases between. The CDR3 extends over 14 amino acids. CDR3 DNA, as far as it was read: TGTGCCAGCAGGGACTCGGGTTTCTGGGAGACC. Its translation: CASRDSGFWET. The CDR3 in its entirety is CASRDSGFWETQYF.

This clone was counted between two and nine times. The observed sequence ends 3 residues before the CDR3 terminus, with the missing tail filled in from the germline J gene. This sequence joins TRBV2 and TRBJ2-1; no clear D. CDR3 length: 15 amino acids. Trimming left V 0 bases short and J 4 bases short, with 10 bases between. CDR1 and CDR2 from the germline V gene are SNHLY and FYNNEI. Incomplete CDR3 DNA: TGTGCCAGCAGTGAAGCGATAACTTTGTACAATGAG. Its translation is CASSEAITLYNE. The CDR3, in full, reads CASSEAITLYNEQFF.

A note on this clone: The DNA ends 3 residues before the CDR3 does, and the rest of the CDR3 is filled in from the germline J gene. The chain uses TRBV7-2 and TRBJ1-4; 7 positions agree with TRBD1. Germline V lookup: CDR1 SGHTA, CDR2 FQGNSA. This CDR3 spans 15 amino acids. After removal of 5 bases from V and 3 bases from J, the junction contained 6 bases not matched to a gene. Partial CDR3 DNA: TGTGCCAGCAGCACCCCAGGGGGAGCTAATGAAAAA. It codes for CASSTPGGANEK. The whole CDR3 reads CASSTPGGANEKLFF.